The 2 T cell receptor beta chains below all came from one sample that was sequenced in a study of blood T cell repertoires in COVID-19. Clones were read by immunoSEQ multiplex PCR, and TCRdb kept only the in-frame ones, dropping some. The table has more than 200,000 clones, roughly 90% seen once; the top ten hold roughly 4%. Sequences were obtained from PBMCs or T cells enriched from blood (not recorded which). These receptors originate from a woman in her twenties or thirties with acute COVID-19.

J is TRBJ2-7 and V is TRBV5-4; possible D gene TRBD2, 6 bases. Germline V CDR1 and CDR2: SGHNT, YYREEE (reference sequence). This CDR3 comprises 14 residues. V was cut by 4 bases and J by 0 bases, with 11 bases left in between. CDR3 region: CASSGRDSSYEQYF. The CDR3 DNA reads as TGTGCCAGCAGCGGGCGGGACTCCTCCTACGAGCAGTACTTC. The full variable domain, rest sourced from reference TRBV5-4 and TRBJ2-7, is ETGVTQSPTHLIKTRGQQVTLRCSSQSGHNTVSWYQQALGQGPQFIFQYYREEENGRGNFPPRFSGLQFPNYSSELNVNALELDDSALYLCASSGRDSSYEQYFGPGTRLTVT.

The V and J genes are TRBV9 and TRBJ2-2, with 10 bases that match TRBD2. Germline trimming cut 3 bases from V and 4 bases from J; bases unmatched to any gene: 12. From germline, CDR1 is SGDLS and CDR2 YYNGEE. The CDR3 has 18 amino acids. The CDR3 loop is CASSAPLSGGPSTGELFF. CDR3 nucleotides: TGTGCCAGCAGCGCCCCCCTTAGCGGGGGGCCATCCACCGGGGAGCTGTTTTTT. The entire variable domain, with the rest obtained from reference TRBV9 and TRBJ2-2, is as follows: DSGVTQTPKHLITATGQRVTLRCSPRSGDLSVYWYQQSLDQGLQFLIQYYNGEERAKGNILERFSAQQFPDLHSELNLSSLELGDSALYFCASSAPLSGGPSTGELFFGEGSRLTVL.